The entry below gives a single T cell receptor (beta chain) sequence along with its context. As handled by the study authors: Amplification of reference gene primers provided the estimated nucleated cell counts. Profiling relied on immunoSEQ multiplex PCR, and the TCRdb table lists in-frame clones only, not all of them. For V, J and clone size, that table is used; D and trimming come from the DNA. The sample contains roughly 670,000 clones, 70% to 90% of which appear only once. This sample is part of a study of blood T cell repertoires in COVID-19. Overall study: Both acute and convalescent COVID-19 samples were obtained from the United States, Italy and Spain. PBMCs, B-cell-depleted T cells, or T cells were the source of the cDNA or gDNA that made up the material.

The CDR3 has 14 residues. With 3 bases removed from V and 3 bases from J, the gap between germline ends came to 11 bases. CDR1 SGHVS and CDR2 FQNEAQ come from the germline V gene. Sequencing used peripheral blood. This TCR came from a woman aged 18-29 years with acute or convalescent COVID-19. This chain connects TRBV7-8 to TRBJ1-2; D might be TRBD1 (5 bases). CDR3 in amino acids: CASSFGTVHYGYTF. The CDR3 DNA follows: TGTGCCAGCAGCTTCGGGACTGTTCACTATGGCTACACCTTC.